What follows are 24 T cell receptor beta chains derived from one specimen sequenced in a study of blood T cell repertoires in COVID-19. The data were produced by immunoSEQ multiplex PCR, yet TCRdb's version contains in-frame clones alone and is incomplete. The sample lists more than 110,000 clones; roughly 88% were seen once. The sequenced sample was PBMCs or T cells enriched from blood (not recorded which). The source is a man over 45 who had recovered from COVID-19.

V usage is TRBV6-4 and J usage is TRBJ2-1; 12 bases map to TRBD2. The CDR3 length is 20 residues. The germline gives CDR1 MRHNA, CDR2 SNTAGT. V trimming: 0 bases; J trimming: 0 bases; junction bases outside the gene matches: 9. CDR3 nucleotides: TGTGCCAGCAGTGACTCGACTAGCGGGAGTTGGGACGGCTCCTACAATGAGCAGTTCTTC. Translating it yields CASSDSTSGSWDGSYNEQFF.

The V call is TRBV19, the J call TRBJ1-4, with D possibly matching TRBD1 (6 bases). Germline V CDR1 and CDR2: LNHDA, SQIVND (reference sequence). The CDR3 loop spans 15 amino acids. V lost 6 bases to trimming and J lost 3 bases, with 14 bases between them. DNA for the CDR3: TGTGCCAGTAGGGTGCCCGGGACACCTAATGAAAAACTGTTTTTT. Amino acid sequence: CASRVPGTPNEKLFF.

Regarding this clone: A junction boundary mismatches the germline segment, possibly from a read error. The chain joins TRBV13 to TRBJ2-5; D remains unclear. CDR1 PRHDT and CDR2 FYEKMQ come from the germline V gene (reference sequence). This CDR3 comprises 13 residues. CDR3 protein: CASSLVVQKTQYF. The CDR3 DNA reads as TGTGCCAGCAGCTTAGTTGTCCAAAAGACCCAGTACTTC.

The chain is built from TRBV4-3 and TRBJ2-7; a weak D match, TRBD1 (6 bases). The CDR3 runs 13 residues. The germline V gene encodes CDR1 LGHNA and CDR2 YSLEER. Between the trimmed V and J ends, which lost 0 bases and 7 bases, there was a span of 10 bases. This chain's CDR3 is CASSQDTGFEQYV. The CDR3, as DNA: TGCGCCAGCAGCCAAGATACAGGGTTTGAGCAGTACGTC.

V is TRBV11-2 and J is TRBJ2-1; TRBD2 matches at 8 bases. Germline V gene data show CDR1 as SGHAT and CDR2 as FQNNGV. The V and J ends lost 4 bases and 9 bases, in that order; junction bases with no gene match: 8. CDR3 length equals 14 residues. The CDR3 protein is CASSSLRGGGEQFF. Here the CDR3 DNA reads TGTGCCAGCAGCTCCTTACGGGGGGGTGGTGAGCAGTTCTTC.

J is TRBJ1-5 and V is TRBV19; the D is unclear. Germline V CDR1 and CDR2: LNHDA, SQIVND (reference sequence). V lost 8 bases to trimming and J lost 0 bases, with 17 bases between them. The CDR3 is 16 amino acids. As DNA, the CDR3 is TGTGCCAGTGGAGACCCGGTTGGTTATAGCAATCAGCCCCAGCATTTT. Translating it yields CASGDPVGYSNQPQHF.

The chain carries TRBV28 and TRBJ1-4; D is uncertain. The germline CDR1 and CDR2 sequences are MDHEN and SYDVKM. V shed 6 bases and J shed 5 bases, with 13 bases lying between them. This CDR3 has 14 residues. CDR3: CASRAAGDNEKLFF. CDR3 bases: TGTGCCAGCAGGGCGGCCGGAGACAATGAAAAACTGTTTTTT.

The V call is TRBV5-1, the J call TRBJ1-1; a weak D match, TRBD1 (5 bases). With 0 bases removed from V and 2 bases from J, the gap between germline ends came to 14 bases. The germline V gene encodes CDR1 SGHRS and CDR2 YFSETQ. This CDR3 is 16 amino acids long. The CDR3 DNA follows: TGCGCCAGCAGCTTGGCCGGTCCAGGGCTCAACACTGAAGCTTTCTTT. It specifies CASSLAGPGLNTEAFF.

The chain employs TRBV15 and TRBJ2-5; the match to TRBD2 covers 7 bases. The germline V gene encodes CDR1 LNHNV and CDR2 YYDKDF (reference sequence). The CDR3 is made up of 15 amino acids. The V segment lost 7 bases and the J segment 0 bases; nucleotides outside the gene matches: 8. The CDR3 DNA is TGTGCCACCAAAGCGGCGGGGGAGTACCAAGAGACCCAGTACTTC. Protein: CATKAAGEYQETQYF. Combining the CDR3 with reference TRBV15 and TRBJ2-5 gives the whole variable domain DAMVIQNPRYQVTQFGKPVTLSCSQTLNHNVMYWYQQKSSQAPKLLFHYYDKDFNNEADTPDNFQSRRPNTSFCFLDIRSPGLGDTAMYLCATKAAGEYQETQYFGPGTRLLVL.

V and J are TRBV7-2 and TRBJ1-2; D unresolved. V gave up 1 base and J gave up 2 bases, with 8 bases separating them. CDR1 and CDR2 (germline): SGHTA, FQGNSA. CDR3 size: 14 residues. CDR3: CASSLEAGNYGYTF. CDR3 DNA sequence: TGTGCCAGCAGCTTAGAGGCAGGCAACTATGGCTACACCTTC.

This rearrangement joins TRBV19 to TRBJ1-2; TRBD1 aligns across 7 bases. This CDR3 region has 14 residues. The germline CDR1 and CDR2 sequences are LNHDA and SQIVND (reference sequence). The V and J ends lost 8 bases and 3 bases, in that order; junction bases with no gene match: 9. The CDR3 loop is CASSDRRTYYGYTF. The CDR3 bases are TGTGCCAGTTCGGACAGGAGGACATACTATGGCTACACCTTC. Together with reference TRBV19 and TRBJ1-2, the CDR3 gives the full variable domain: DGGITQSPKYLFRKEGQNVTLSCEQNLNHDAMYWYRQDPGQGLRLIYYSQIVNDFQKGDIAEGYSVSREKKESFPLTVTSAQKNPTAFYLCASSDRRTYYGYTFGSGTRLTVV.

CDR3 in DNA: TGTGCCAGCAGTTACTCTTCTAGCGGGGGGTGGAATACGCAGTATTTT. Translation gives CASSYSSSGGWNTQYF. This sequence joins TRBV6-6 and TRBJ2-3, with 11 bases matching TRBD2. The CDR3 is 16 amino acids. With V trimmed by 0 bases and J by 7 bases, 6 bases remained unmatched. Germline V gives CDR1 MNHNY, CDR2 SVGAGI (reference sequence).

This CDR3 reads CASSQSPGSSGSGELFF. In nucleotides, the CDR3 is TGTGCCAGCAGTCAAAGCCCTGGGTCCTCGGGGAGCGGGGAGCTGTTTTTT. The chain has TRBV7-8 and TRBJ2-2, with D perhaps TRBD2 (5 bases). The CDR3 length is 17 residues. Trimming shortened V by 6 bases and J by 7 bases, and 24 bases separated the two germline ends. Germline values: CDR1 SGHVS, CDR2 FQNEAQ.

The chain links TRBV29-1 to TRBJ2-3, with D hard to call. The CDR3 loop spans 10 amino acids. Per the germline V gene, CDR1 is SQVTM and CDR2 is ANQGSEA. Between the trimmed V and J ends, which lost 8 bases and 2 bases, there was a span of 5 bases. CDR3 region: CSSFTDTQYF. The DNA for the CDR3 is TGCAGCTCATTCACAGATACGCAGTATTTT.

The CDR3 DNA is TGTGCCAGCAGTTACGAAGGGCCTCGAGGCAGGGCCGCTTTCTTT. The encoded protein is CASSYEGPRGRAAFF. The V gene is TRBV6-2 or TRBV6-3, the J gene TRBJ1-1, with D possibly TRBD1 on 5 matching bases. The V gene's germline CDR1 is MNHEY and CDR2 SVGEGT. This CDR3 contains 15 residues. Trimming left V 2 bases short and J 11 bases short, with 21 bases between.

J is TRBJ2-3 and V is TRBV6-5, with 9 bases that match TRBD2. Germline assignment: CDR1 MNHEY and CDR2 SVGAGI. V lost 6 bases and J lost 6; bases outside the gene matches: 7. There are 14 residues in the CDR3. CDR3 region: CASSNSGGADTQYF. The CDR3 DNA reads as TGTGCCAGCAGCAATAGCGGGGGAGCGGATACGCAGTATTTT.

V and J are TRBV6-5 and TRBJ1-6; tentative D call: TRBD1 (6 bases). Germline V gene data show CDR1 as MNHEY and CDR2 as SVGAGI. The CDR3 has 16 amino acids. V dropped 2 bases and J dropped 0 bases, with 8 bases sitting between them. CDR3 sequence reads: CASSYQDSSYNSPLHF. The CDR3 coding sequence is TGTGCCAGCAGTTACCAGGACAGCTCCTATAATTCACCCCTCCACTTT.

This chain links TRBV7-9 with TRBJ2-1; 11 nucleotides align to TRBD2. J was trimmed by 10 bases and V by 5 bases; bases with no gene match: 10. This CDR3 has 15 amino acids. The germline CDR1 and CDR2 sequences are SEHNR and FQNEAQ (reference sequence). The CDR3 region has the DNA TGTGCCAGCAGCAGAATAGCGGGGGGGCCTGGAGAGCAGTTCTTC. Translation: CASSRIAGGPGEQFF. The full variable domain, with the rest looked up from reference TRBV7-9 and TRBJ2-1, is DTGVSQNPRHKITKRGQNVTFRCDPISEHNRLYWYRQTLGQGPEFLTYFQNEAQLEKSRLLSDRFSAERPKGSFSTLEIQRTEQGDSAMYLCASSRIAGGPGEQFFGPGTRLTVL.

The chain has TRBV19 and TRBJ1-2, with D possibly matching TRBD1 (6 bases). V lost 3 bases, J lost 4 bases, and 12 bases lay in between. The CDR3 runs 14 residues. Germline CDR1 and CDR2: LNHDA and SQIVND (reference sequence). The CDR3, as DNA: TGTGCCAGTAGTATGGACAGCCCACCCTATGGCTACACCTTC. Translated: CASSMDSPPYGYTF.

The rearrangement links TRBV19 to TRBJ2-2; D might be TRBD2 (5 bases). CDR1 LNHDA and CDR2 SQIVND come from the germline V gene (reference sequence). The CDR3 spans 16 residues. Trimming took off 2 bases at V and 2 bases at J, with 12 bases between the two ends. CDR3 sequence: CASSIRRADNTGELFF. CDR3 DNA sequence: TGTGCCAGTAGTATACGGCGGGCAGACAACACCGGGGAGCTGTTTTTT.

The chain is built from TRBV9 and TRBJ2-1; 14 nucleotides match TRBD2. This CDR3 comprises 17 residues. CDR1 is SGDLS, CDR2 YYNGEE, per germline. The V gene end was trimmed by 2 bases and the J gene end by 6 bases; junction bases not matched to a gene: 7. The CDR3 nucleotides are TGTGCCAGCAGCGTCGTACCCGGACTAGCGGGGGGCAATGAGCAGTTCTTC. The encoded protein is CASSVVPGLAGGNEQFF.

The V gene is TRBV7-9, the J gene TRBJ2-7; 11 nucleotides agree with TRBD1. Germline V gene lookup returns CDR1 SEHNR and CDR2 FQNEAQ (reference sequence). This CDR3 contains 14 residues. Unmatched junction bases numbered 4, after V lost 3 bases and J lost 6 bases. As DNA, the CDR3 is TGTGCCAGCAGCTTCCCGGGACAGGGGGGCGAGCAGTACTTC. The encoded protein is CASSFPGQGGEQYF.

The J gene is TRBJ1-2, the V gene TRBV27; perhaps TRBD1 as D (6 bases). This CDR3 comprises 17 residues. CDR1 and CDR2 (germline): MNHEY, SMNVEV (reference sequence). Deletions cut 10 bases from V and 2 bases from J, with 26 bases between. The CDR3 sequence is CAISPGRPGRGNYGYTF. CDR3 sequence (DNA): TGTGCCATCTCCCCCGGACGCCCAGGGAGGGGGAACTATGGCTACACCTTC.

V is TRBV7-3 and J is TRBJ2-7, with 7 bases identical to TRBD1. Looked up from germline, CDR1 is SGHTA and CDR2 is FQGTGA. The length of the CDR3 is 13 residues. V lost 1 base to trimming and J lost 6 bases; unmatched junction nucleotides: 3. The CDR3: CASSLKGGSEQYF. For the CDR3, the DNA is TGTGCCAGCAGCTTAAAAGGGGGCAGCGAGCAGTACTTC.